Below, one T cell receptor beta chain is given with its context. The data are from a study of blood T cell repertoires in COVID-19. Study-level information: In each case, the material was cDNA or gDNA derived from T cells, B-cell-depleted T cells, or PBMCs.

The germline V gene encodes CDR1 SGHNT and CDR2 YENEEA. Trimming at V came to 2 bases and at J to 2 bases, leaving 4 bases not matched to a gene. The length of the CDR3 is 15 residues. Only in-frame clones appear in the TCRdb table, and some are missing; sequencing was by immunoSEQ multiplex PCR. The table records 150,000 to 180,000 clones, 80% to 90% of them present only once. The specimen sequenced was peripheral blood. The chain is built from TRBV11-3 and TRBJ2-7; 9 positions agree with TRBD2. This clonotype was obtained from a woman aged 40 to 50 with acute or convalescent COVID-19. CDR3 amino acids: CASSLFAGGTYEQYF. The CDR3 nucleotides are TGTGCCAGCAGCTTATTCGCGGGAGGGACCTACGAGCAGTACTTC.